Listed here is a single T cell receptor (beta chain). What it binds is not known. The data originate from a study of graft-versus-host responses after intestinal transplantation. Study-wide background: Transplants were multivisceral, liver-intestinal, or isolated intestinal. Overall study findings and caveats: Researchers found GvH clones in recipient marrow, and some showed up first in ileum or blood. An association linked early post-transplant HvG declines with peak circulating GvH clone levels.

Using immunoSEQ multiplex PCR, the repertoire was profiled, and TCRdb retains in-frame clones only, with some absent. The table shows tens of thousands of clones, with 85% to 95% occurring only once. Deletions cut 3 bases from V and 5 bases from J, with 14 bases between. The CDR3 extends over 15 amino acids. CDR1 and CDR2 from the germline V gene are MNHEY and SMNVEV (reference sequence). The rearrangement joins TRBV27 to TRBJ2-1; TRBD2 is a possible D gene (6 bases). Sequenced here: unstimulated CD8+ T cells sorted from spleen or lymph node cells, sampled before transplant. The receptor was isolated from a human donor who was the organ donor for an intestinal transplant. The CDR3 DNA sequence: TGTGCCAGCAGTTTGACTAGAGTGGTTGACAATGAGCAGTTCTTC. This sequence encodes CASSLTRVVDNEQFF.